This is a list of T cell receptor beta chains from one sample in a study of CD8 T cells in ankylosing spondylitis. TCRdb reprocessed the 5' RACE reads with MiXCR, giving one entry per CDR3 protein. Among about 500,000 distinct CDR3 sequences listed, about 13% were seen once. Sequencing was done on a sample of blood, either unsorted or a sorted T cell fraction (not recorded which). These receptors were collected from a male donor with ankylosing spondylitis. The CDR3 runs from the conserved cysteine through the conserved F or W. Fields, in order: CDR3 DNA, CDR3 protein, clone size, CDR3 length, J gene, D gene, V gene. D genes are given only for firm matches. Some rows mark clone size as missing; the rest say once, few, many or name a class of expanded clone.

TGTGCCAGCAGCCAAGCCCTATTAGGTGGCTACACCTTC CASSQALLGGYTF few 13 TRBJ1-2 . TRBV14
TGTGCCAGCAGCTTAGTTTCGGGACAGGGAAGGGTGACCCAGTACTTC CASSLVSGQGRVTQYF few 16 TRBJ2-5 TRBD1 TRBV11-3
TGTGCCAGCAGCTTGGCACATTCGAGGGGCTACACCTTC CASSLAHSRGYTF few 13 TRBJ1-2 . TRBV2
TGCGCCAGCAGCTTGCTTAGGGGAAGCACAGATACGCAGTATTTT CASSLLRGSTDTQYF few 15 TRBJ2-3 . TRBV5-1
TGCAGTGCTAGGATCCCCGGGAGGGGAACTGAAGCTTTCTTT CSARIPGRGTEAFF . 14 TRBJ1-1 . TRBV20-1
TGCGCCAGCAGTGAAGTTGGAGTAGCGGGAGTGGATACGCAGTATTTT CASSEVGVAGVDTQYF . 16 TRBJ2-3 TRBD2 TRBV10-2
TGTGCCAGCAGCCAAGATGGCGCCCCCGGTCAGCCCCAGCATTTT CASSQDGAPGQPQHF . 15 TRBJ1-5 . TRBV3-1
TGCGCCAGCAGCACTACAGGGGGCCGCTCCTACGAGCAGTACTTC CASSTTGGRSYEQYF . 15 TRBJ2-7 TRBD1 TRBV5-1
TGTGCCACCAGCAGAGATAGTGGGACTAGGAGAACCGGGGAGCTGTTTTTT CATSRDSGTRRTGELFF . 17 TRBJ2-2 TRBD2 TRBV15
TGTGCCAGCAGCGTAGCTTCTAGCGGGAGTGGCAATGAGCAGTTCTTC CASSVASSGSGNEQFF many 16 TRBJ2-1 TRBD2 TRBV9
TGTGCCAGCAGTCCTCGGACAGGGGGAGAATATGGCTACACCTTC CASSPRTGGEYGYTF few 15 TRBJ1-2 TRBD1 TRBV27
TGTGCCAGCAGCGTAGGGGGGGGTAGCGGCTACGAGCAGTACTTC CASSVGGGSGYEQYF many 15 TRBJ2-7 TRBD2 TRBV9
TGTGCCAGCAGCTGGACGGACCTAGCCAGTTTTCACGGACAACCAGAGACCCAGTACTTC CASSWTDLASFHGQPETQYF many 20 TRBJ2-5 . TRBV11-2
TGTGCCAGCAGACCTCCGACTAGCTCGAACACCGGGGAGCTGTTTTTT CASRPPTSSNTGELFF . 16 TRBJ2-2 TRBD2 TRBV7-2
TGTGCCAGCAGTTTCCGTACGGGAGGGGGAGAGACCCAGTACTTC CASSFRTGGGETQYF many 15 TRBJ2-5 TRBD2 TRBV25-1
TGCAGTGCCCGTGCGGGAGGTACCTACGAGCAGTACTTC CSARAGGTYEQYF few 13 TRBJ2-7 TRBD2 TRBV20-1
TGTGCCAGCAGCCCCCCTGATGGAGGGTCAGATACGCAGTATTTT CASSPPDGGSDTQYF . 15 TRBJ2-3 . TRBV7-9
TGTGCCAGCAGTTTATATAGCGGGAGGGGAGAGACCCAGTACTTC CASSLYSGRGETQYF . 15 TRBJ2-5 TRBD2 TRBV27
TGCAGCGTTGGGGATAGCGGGATTGAGCAGTTCTTC CSVGDSGIEQFF . 12 TRBJ2-1 TRBD2 TRBV29-1
TGTGCCACCAGTGAAGTGAGACAGGGGACGCAGTATTTT CATSEVRQGTQYF . 13 TRBJ2-3 TRBD1 TRBV24-1